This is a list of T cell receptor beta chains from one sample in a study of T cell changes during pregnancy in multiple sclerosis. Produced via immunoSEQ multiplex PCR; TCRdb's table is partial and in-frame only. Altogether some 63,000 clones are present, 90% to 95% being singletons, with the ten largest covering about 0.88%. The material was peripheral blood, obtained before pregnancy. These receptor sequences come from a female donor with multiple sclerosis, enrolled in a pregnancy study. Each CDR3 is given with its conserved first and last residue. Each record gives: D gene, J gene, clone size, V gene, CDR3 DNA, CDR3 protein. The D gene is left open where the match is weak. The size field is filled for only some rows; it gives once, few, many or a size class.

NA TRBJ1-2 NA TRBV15 TGTGCCACCAGCAGAGAGGACGGGGGGTCTGGCTACACCTTC CATSREDGGSGYTF
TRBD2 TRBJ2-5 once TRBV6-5 TGTGCCAGCAGTTACTTTCGCGGGGGTCAAGAGACCCAGTACTTC CASSYFRGGQETQYF
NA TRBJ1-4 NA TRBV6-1 TGTGCCAGCAGTATCAGTTCGGGGGTTGAAAAACTGTTTTTT CASSISSGVEKLFF
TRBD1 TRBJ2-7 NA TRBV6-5 TGTGCCACCACCCCTTACAGGGGTTCCTACGAGCAGTACTTC CATTPYRGSYEQYF
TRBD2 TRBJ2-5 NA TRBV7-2 TGTGCCAGCAGCTTAGGGACCGGGACTAGCTTAGAGACCCAGTACTTC CASSLGTGTSLETQYF
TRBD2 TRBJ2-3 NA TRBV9 TGTGCCAGCAGCGTAGAAGCGGGGGCCCCGGGGGATACGCAGTATTTT CASSVEAGAPGDTQYF
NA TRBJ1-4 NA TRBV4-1 TGCGCCAGCAGCCAAGATGGTCCCCCAAGGGGTGAAAAACTGTTTTTT CASSQDGPPRGEKLFF
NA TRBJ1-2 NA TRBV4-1 TGCGCCAGCAGCCCCTTGGACAGCCGACTCTTCTACACCTTC CASSPLDSRLFYTF
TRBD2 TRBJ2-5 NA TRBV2 TGTGCCAGCTGGACTAGCGGGGGCCAAGAGACCCAGTACTTC CASWTSGGQETQYF
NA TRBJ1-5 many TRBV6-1 TGTGCCAGCAGTGAAGGTCAGGGCGGCAATCAGCCCCAGCATTTT CASSEGQGGNQPQHF
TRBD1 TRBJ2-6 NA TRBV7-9 TGTGCCAGCAGCGTCAGGGGGTCTGGGGCCAACGTCCTGACTTTC CASSVRGSGANVLTF
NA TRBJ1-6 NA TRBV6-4 TGTGCCAGCAGTGAAAGTGGAGGGTCTACATCACCCCTCCACTTT CASSESGGSTSPLHF
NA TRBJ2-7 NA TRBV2 TGTGCCAGCAGTGACGCCACGGGCGAGCAGTACTTC CASSDATGEQYF
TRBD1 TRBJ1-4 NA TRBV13 TGTGCCAGCAGCTTAGGGTCTGGACAGGGTAATGAAAAACTGTTTTTT CASSLGSGQGNEKLFF
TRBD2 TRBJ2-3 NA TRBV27 TGTGCCAGCAGTCAGGGACTAGCGGGCACAGATACGCAGTATTTT CASSQGLAGTDTQYF
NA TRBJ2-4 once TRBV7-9 TGTGCCAGCAGCGAGCAGGGAAACATTCAGTACTTC CASSEQGNIQYF
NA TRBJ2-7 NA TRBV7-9 TGTGCCAGCAGCTTGCTCAGGGCGACCTACGAGCAGTACTTC CASSLLRATYEQYF
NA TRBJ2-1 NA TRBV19 TGTGCCTCGAATGCCCTAGCGCACGGAGGAAATGAGCAGTTCTTC CASNALAHGGNEQFF
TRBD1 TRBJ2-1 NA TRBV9 TGTGCCAGCAGCGTAGTGTCGACAGGGGGTCATCATGAGCAGTTCTTC CASSVVSTGGHHEQFF
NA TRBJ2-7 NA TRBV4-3 TGCGCCAGCGCCCCTAGGATAGCCTACGAGCAGTACTTC CASAPRIAYEQYF
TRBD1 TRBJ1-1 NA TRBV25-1 TGTGCCAGCAGCCCCCATGAGGACAGGGGGCGCCCGGGGACTGAAGCTTTCTTT CASSPHEDRGRPGTEAFF
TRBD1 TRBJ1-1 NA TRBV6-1 TGTGCCAGCAGTGAAGGACAGGGGGTCTTGAACACTGAAGCTTTCTTT CASSEGQGVLNTEAFF
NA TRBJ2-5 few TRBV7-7 TGTGCTAGCAGCCCCACTGCCACCGGGACCCAGTACTTC CASSPTATGTQYF
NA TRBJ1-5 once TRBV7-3 TGTGCCAGCAGCTTAGAGGTCTTCGGGCAGCCCCAGCATTTT CASSLEVFGQPQHF
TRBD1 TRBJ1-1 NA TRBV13 TGTGCCAGCAGCCCTAGCCAGGGGGCTGACACTGAAGCTTTCTTT CASSPSQGADTEAFF
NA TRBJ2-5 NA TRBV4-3 TGCGCCAGCAGCCCTTCGGGACACGGGACGGGGGGAGAGACCCAGTACTTC CASSPSGHGTGGETQYF
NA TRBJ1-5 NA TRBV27 TGTGCCAGCAGTCCCTCTGCGCGGGGGACTGGGCAGCATTTT CASSPSARGTGQHF
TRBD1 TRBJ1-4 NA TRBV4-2 TGTGCCAGCAGCCTTGGGACAGTTGCAACTAATGAAAAACTGTTTTTT CASSLGTVATNEKLFF
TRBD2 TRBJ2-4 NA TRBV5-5 TGTGCCAGCACAGCACCTCTTGCTATAGCGGGCAAAAACATTCAGTACTTC CASTAPLAIAGKNIQYF
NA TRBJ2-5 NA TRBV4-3 TGCGCCAGCAGCCCAGGCGCATCGCAGTTTTTGGAGACCCAGTACTTC CASSPGASQFLETQYF
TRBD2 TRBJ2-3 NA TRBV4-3 TGCGCCAGCAGCCAAGAGGCCCCTAGCGGGGGGGCTCTAGGCACAGATACGCAGTATTTT CASSQEAPSGGALGTDTQYF
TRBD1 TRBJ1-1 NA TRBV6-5 TGTGCCAGCAGTCCCGGACAGGCGAACACTGAAGCTTTCTTT CASSPGQANTEAFF
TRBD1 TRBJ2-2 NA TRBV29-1 TGCAGCGGCGAGACAGGGGTGGGCACCGGGGAGCTGTTTTTT CSGETGVGTGELFF
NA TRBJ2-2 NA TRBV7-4 TGTGCCAGCAGCTTAATGGGCAGGGTAACCGGGGAGCTGTTTTTT CASSLMGRVTGELFF
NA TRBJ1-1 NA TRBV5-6 TGTGCCAGCAGCTTGGGAGGCTTCACTGAAGCTTTCTTT CASSLGGFTEAFF
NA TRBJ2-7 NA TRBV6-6 TGTGCCAGCAGCCTGACAACCTACGAGCAGTACTTC CASSLTTYEQYF
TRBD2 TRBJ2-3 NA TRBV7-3 TGTGCCAGCAGCACAGGACTAGAAGCGGATACGCAGTATTTT CASSTGLEADTQYF
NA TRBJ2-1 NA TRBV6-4 TGTGCCAGCAGTGACGGTCCGACAGGTAGAAAGGGGAATGAGCAGTTCTTC CASSDGPTGRKGNEQFF
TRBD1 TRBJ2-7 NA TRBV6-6 TGTGCCAGCAGTTACCAGGGGACAGGGGAATCCTACGAGCAGTACTTC CASSYQGTGESYEQYF
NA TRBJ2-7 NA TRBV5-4 TGTGCCAGCAGACTTACAGGGTCGGGCGAGCAGTACTTC CASRLTGSGEQYF
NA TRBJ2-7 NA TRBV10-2 TGCGCCAGCAGTGACCCGTTCTCTCTAACCGACATCTCCTACGAGCAGTACTTC CASSDPFSLTDISYEQYF
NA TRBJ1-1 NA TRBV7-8 TGTGCCTCCGTTGTGGGCCGGGGGGATACTGAAGCTTTCTTT CASVVGRGDTEAFF
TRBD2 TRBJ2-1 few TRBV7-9 TGTGCCAGCCTAGCGGGGGGCAATGAGCAGTTCTTC CASLAGGNEQFF
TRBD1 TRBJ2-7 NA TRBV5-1 TGCGCCAGCAGCTTCTCCGGGACAGGTTACTACGAGCAGTACTTC CASSFSGTGYYEQYF
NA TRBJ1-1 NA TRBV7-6 TGTGCCAGCAGCTTAATGGGGGACTACACAGGGAACGGGGTGAGGAAAGCTTTCTTT CASSLMGDYTGNGVRKAFF
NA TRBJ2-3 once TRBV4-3 TGCGCCAGCAGCCAAGACGGGGTGGACACAGATACGCAGTATTTT CASSQDGVDTDTQYF
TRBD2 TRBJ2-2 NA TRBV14 TGTGCCAGCAGCCAAGAGTATGAGACTAGGACTAGGACCGGGGAGCTGTTTTTT CASSQEYETRTRTGELFF
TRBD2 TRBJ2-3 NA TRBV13 TGTGCCAGCAGCTTAGGAGCGGGGGCCCGCACAGATACGCAGTATTTT CASSLGAGARTDTQYF
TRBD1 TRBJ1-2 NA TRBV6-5 TGTGCCAGCAGCCCAGACAGGGGCCGAAACTATGGCTACACCTTC CASSPDRGRNYGYTF
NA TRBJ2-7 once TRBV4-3 TGCGCCAGCAGCCAAGGAGGCGGCTACGAGCAGTACTTC CASSQGGGYEQYF
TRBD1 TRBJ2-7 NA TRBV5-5 TGTGCCAGCAACTGGACAGGGGAGGAGCAGTACTTC CASNWTGEEQYF
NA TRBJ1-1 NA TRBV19 TGTGCCAGTAGTATAGATATAAACAGAAACATGAACACTGAAGCTTTCTTT CASSIDINRNMNTEAFF
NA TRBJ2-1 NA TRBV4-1 TGCGCCAGCAGCCGAAGGGAAGGGGCGCAGTTCTTC CASSRREGAQFF
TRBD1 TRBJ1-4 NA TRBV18 TGTGCCAGCTCACCTCCCGGGCAGGGGGGAGAAAAACTGTTTTTT CASSPPGQGGEKLFF
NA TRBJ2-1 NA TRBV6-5 TGTGCCAGCACTTCACCGGGTTTACGGGGAAATGAGCAGTTCTTC CASTSPGLRGNEQFF
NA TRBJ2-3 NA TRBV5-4 TGTGCCAGCAGCTTGTCTGGGGCTAGCACAGATACGCAGTATTTT CASSLSGASTDTQYF